Here is one T cell receptor beta chain with its context. The sample originates from a study of identifying expanded T cells in peripheral blood. Data came from immunoSEQ multiplex PCR; TCRdb stores just in-frame clones and leaves some out. This sample has tens of thousands of clones, with roughly 84% found just once. No infections or other immune events were documented during collection. The CDR3 has 16 residues. V was shortened by 3 bases and J by 5 bases, with 21 bases between the two germline ends. Germline CDR1 and CDR2: SGHRS and YFSETQ. The sequenced sample was blood. The source of this sequence is a person between 18 and 69 years old in good health. The chain combines TRBV5-1 with TRBJ2-7; the D is unclear. The CDR3 region is CASSSGRNTRMDEQYF. The CDR3 region has the DNA TGCGCCAGCAGCTCCGGACGGAACACACGAATGGACGAGCAGTACTTC.